One sample yielded the 21 T cell receptor beta chains listed below, sequenced in a study of blood T cell repertoires in COVID-19. Sequenced by immunoSEQ multiplex PCR; TCRdb stores in-frame clones only, minus some. In the table there are under 250,000 clones, about 88% of which are singletons. The material sequenced was peripheral blood. These receptors all come from a man aged 45-65 years with COVID-19, enrolled during active disease.

The sample holds a few counts of this clone. The CDR3 DNA reads TGTGCCAGCAGCCCAGGACAGAACACCGGGGAGCTGTTTTTT. Protein product: CASSPGQNTGELFF. The chain is built from TRBV7-3 and TRBJ2-2, with a tentative D call TRBD1 (5 bases). Germline CDR1 reads SGHTA; CDR2 reads FQGTGA. The germline V and J ends were trimmed by 5 bases and 1 base, with 8 bases remaining between them. The CDR3 is made up of 14 amino acids.

The table lists this clone with a count of one. The chain couples TRBV19 to TRBJ2-1; 8 bases align to TRBD2. V dropped 4 bases and J dropped 5; count of bases not matched to a gene: 7. The CDR3 spans 15 residues. The germline V gene has CDR1 LNHDA and CDR2 SQIVND (reference sequence). In DNA form, the CDR3 reads TGTGCCAGTAGTACCGAGGGACTAGAGAACAATGAGCAGTTCTTC. Protein product: CASSTEGLENNEQFF.

The J gene is TRBJ2-5, the V gene TRBV7-2, with TRBD1 identical over 7 bases. V shed 5 bases and J 2 bases; nucleotides not matched to a gene: 5. Germline loops: CDR1 SGHTA, CDR2 FQGNSA. CDR3 length: 14 amino acids. DNA of the CDR3: TGTGCCAGCAGCACCGGGACAGTACAAGAGACCCAGTACTTC. Its protein is CASSTGTVQETQYF.

J is TRBJ2-7 and V is TRBV28, with D possibly TRBD2 on 6 matching bases. Germline V gene sequence: CDR1 MDHEN, CDR2 SYDVKM. The CDR3 covers 15 residues. V lost 5 bases and J 6 bases, leaving 20 bases between the germline ends. The DNA of the CDR3 is TGTGCCAGCAGTCCCGAGTACCCCACGCGGGGCGAGCAGTACTTC. Protein sequence: CASSPEYPTRGEQYF.

The chain is built from TRBV6-5 and TRBJ2-3; 7 bases match TRBD2. Looked up from germline, CDR1 is MNHEY and CDR2 is SVGAGI. V dropped 0 bases and J dropped 6; count of bases not matched to a gene: 6. This CDR3 has 15 residues. The CDR3, as DNA: TGTGCCAGCAGTTACTCGGTGCAGGGAGGGGATACGCAGTATTTT. It translates to CASSYSVQGGDTQYF.

The J gene is TRBJ2-1, the V gene TRBV7-3, with 11 bases that match TRBD2. V lost 5 bases to trimming and J lost 6 bases; unmatched junction nucleotides: 6. The V gene's germline CDR1 is SGHTA and CDR2 FQGTGA. The CDR3 covers 15 residues. CDR3: CASSPTSGSTNEQFF. The CDR3 nucleotides are TGTGCCAGCAGCCCCACTAGCGGGAGTACCAATGAGCAGTTCTTC.

V and J are TRBV6-5 and TRBJ2-3; 8 bases are a match to TRBD2. The CDR3 sequence is 15 residues long. V shed 4 bases, J shed 1 base, and the junction held 4 bases outside the gene matches. Germline V gene lookup returns CDR1 MNHEY and CDR2 SVGAGI. CDR3 loop: CASSLAGSRTDTQYF. DNA of the CDR3: TGTGCCAGCAGTTTAGCGGGGTCGCGCACAGATACGCAGTATTTT.

Here the CDR3 reads CASSLAGVREQYF. CDR3 bases: TGTGCCAGCAGCTTAGCGGGCGTAAGGGAGCAGTACTTC. The rearrangement joins TRBV7-2 to TRBJ2-7; D is ambiguous. CDR1 and CDR2 from the germline V gene are SGHTA and FQGNSA. V lost 0 bases and J 7 bases, leaving 10 bases between the germline ends. This CDR3 is 13 amino acids long. Combining the CDR3 with reference TRBV7-2 and TRBJ2-7 gives the whole variable domain GAGVSQSPSNKVTEKGKDVELRCDPISGHTALYWYRQSLGQGLEFLIYFQGNSAPDKSGLPSDRFSAERTGGSVSTLTIQRTQQEDSAVYLCASSLAGVREQYFGPGTRLTVT.

This sequence joins TRBV4-1 and TRBJ1-1; possibly TRBD1 for D (5 bases). The CDR3 runs to 12 residues. Germline values: CDR1 MGHRA, CDR2 YSYEKL. With 0 bases removed from V and 11 bases from J, the gap between germline ends came to 10 bases. In DNA, the CDR3 is TGCGCCAGCAGCCAAGACGGGGGTGGGGCTTTCTTT. Encoded protein: CASSQDGGGAFF.

The rearrangement uses TRBV3-1 (or the pseudogene TRBV3-2) and TRBJ2-7; D not resolved. Trimming stripped 4 bases from V and 3 bases from J, with 10 bases between. Germline V CDR1 and CDR2: LGHDT, YNNKEL (reference sequence). The CDR3 extends over 13 amino acids. The CDR3 nucleotides read TGTGCCAGCAGCCTTGGTGCGATCTACGAGCAGTACTTC. It translates to CASSLGAIYEQYF.

The rearrangement uses TRBV9 and TRBJ2-1; TRBD1 aligns across 8 bases. V dropped 4 bases and J dropped 1; count of bases not matched to a gene: 16. Per the germline V gene, CDR1 is SGDLS and CDR2 is YYNGEE. CDR3 length: 19 amino acids. CDR3 coding DNA: TGTGCCAGCAGCCCCCGACAGGGGTCGAACTCCCTGTCCTACAATGAGCAGTTCTTC. Its protein product is CASSPRQGSNSLSYNEQFF.

The sample holds one count of this clone. The V call is TRBV9, the J call TRBJ1-4, with 7 bases aligning to TRBD1. The V gene's germline CDR1 is SGDLS and CDR2 YYNGEE. This CDR3 region has 17 residues. V shed 0 bases and J 5 bases; nucleotides not matched to a gene: 10. CDR3 coding DNA: TGTGCCAGCAGCGTAGGAAATCAAGGGGGCAGGAATGAAAAACTGTTTTTT. It specifies CASSVGNQGGRNEKLFF.

The V and J genes are TRBV7-2 and TRBJ1-2; no definite D call. There are 12 residues in the CDR3. CDR1 SGHTA and CDR2 FQGNSA come from the germline V gene. V was clipped by 1 base and J by 8 bases, with 8 bases between them. The CDR3 sequence is CASSLDYEGYTF. In nucleotides, the CDR3 is TGTGCCAGCAGCTTAGATTATGAGGGCTACACCTTC.

The gene calls are TRBV28 and TRBJ2-5; TRBD1 might be the D (6 bases). Trimming took 7 bases from V and 4 from J, leaving 19 bases between them. Germline assignment: CDR1 MDHEN and CDR2 SYDVKM. The CDR3 runs to 15 residues. The CDR3 nucleotides are TGTGCCAGCAAGTTTTCTGGGGGCGGTGCAGAGACCCAGTACTTC. Translating gives CASKFSGGGAETQYF.

The chain combines TRBV11-2 with TRBJ1-3, with D maybe TRBD1 (5 bases). V lost 1 base, J lost 0 bases, and 10 bases lay in between. The germline V gene has CDR1 SGHAT and CDR2 FQNNGV. CDR3 size: 16 residues. CDR3 bases: TGTGCCAGCAGCTTAGGTACAGGACGCTCTGGAAACACCATATATTTT. Its translation is CASSLGTGRSGNTIYF.

This chain links TRBV28 with TRBJ2-1; no definite D call. This CDR3 region has 11 residues. Germline V lookup: CDR1 MDHEN, CDR2 SYDVKM. V lost 2 bases to trimming and J lost 8 bases, with 4 bases between them. CDR3 bases: TGTGCCAGCAGTTTAAGCGATGAGCAGTTCTTC. It is translated as CASSLSDEQFF.

This sequence joins TRBV21-1 and TRBJ1-3; the D segment call TRBD1 is taken from the table without a DNA check. TRBV21-1 corresponds to a pseudogene. CDR3 length: 17 amino acids. Here the CDR3 DNA reads TGTGCCAGCAGCAACGAAACTGGGACAGAAATAGGAAACACCATATATTTT. Translated, it gives CASSNETGTEIGNTIYF.

The V and J genes are TRBV5-1 and TRBJ1-2, with 8 nucleotides matching TRBD1. J was trimmed by 5 bases and V by 5 bases; bases with no gene match: 11. Germline V gene sequence: CDR1 SGHRS, CDR2 YFSETQ. CDR3 size: 15 residues. The CDR3 bases are TGCGCCAGCAGTCAAACAGGGGGGTTAGAGTATGGCTACACCTTC. Protein: CASSQTGGLEYGYTF. Drawing the rest from reference TRBV5-1 and TRBJ1-2, the complete variable domain is KAGVTQTPRYLIKTRGQQVTLSCSPISGHRSVSWYQQTPGQGLQFLFEYFSETQRNKGNFPGRFSGRQFSNSRSEMNVSTLELGDSALYLCASSQTGGLEYGYTFGSGTRLTVV.

This rearrangement joins TRBV6-4 to TRBJ2-7; D possibly corresponds to TRBD2 (6 bases). CDR1 MRHNA and CDR2 SNTAGT come from the germline V gene. This CDR3 is 13 amino acids long. The V gene lost 4 bases and the J gene lost 4 bases, with 11 bases spanning the gap. The CDR3 region is CASSALAQYEQYF. In nucleotides, the CDR3 is TGTGCCAGCAGTGCTCTAGCGCAGTACGAGCAGTACTTC.

This clone was detected once. The CDR3: CASSLVTGSTTNRQETQYF. CDR3 nucleotide sequence: TGTGCCAGCAGCTTGGTGACAGGGTCAACCACAAATAGACAAGAGACCCAGTACTTC. This chain uses TRBV5-5 with TRBJ2-5; 7 bases are a match to TRBD1. Germline lookup yields CDR1 SGHKS and CDR2 YYEKEE (reference sequence). The CDR3 runs to 19 residues. V trimming: 0 bases; J trimming: 2 bases; junction bases outside the gene matches: 16.

The gene calls are TRBV6-5 and TRBJ2-1; 9 positions agree with TRBD2. V dropped 2 bases and J dropped 9; count of bases not matched to a gene: 8. Germline CDR1 is MNHEY and CDR2 is SVGAGI. The CDR3 is 15 residues long. The CDR3 reads CASSYQTSGTSEQFF. DNA of the CDR3: TGTGCCAGCAGTTACCAGACTAGCGGTACCAGTGAGCAGTTCTTC.